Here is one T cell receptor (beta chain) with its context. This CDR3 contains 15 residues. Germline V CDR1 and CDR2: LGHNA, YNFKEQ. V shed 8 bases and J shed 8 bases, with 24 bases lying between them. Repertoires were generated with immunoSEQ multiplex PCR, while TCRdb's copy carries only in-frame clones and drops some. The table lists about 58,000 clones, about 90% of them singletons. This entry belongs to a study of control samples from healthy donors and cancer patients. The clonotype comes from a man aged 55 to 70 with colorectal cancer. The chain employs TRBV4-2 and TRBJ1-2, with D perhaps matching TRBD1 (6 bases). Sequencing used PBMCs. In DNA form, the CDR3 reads TGTGCCAGCGGGAGTACCCCGGGGGGGGCGCGAGGCTACACCTTC. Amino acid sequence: CASGSTPGGARGYTF.